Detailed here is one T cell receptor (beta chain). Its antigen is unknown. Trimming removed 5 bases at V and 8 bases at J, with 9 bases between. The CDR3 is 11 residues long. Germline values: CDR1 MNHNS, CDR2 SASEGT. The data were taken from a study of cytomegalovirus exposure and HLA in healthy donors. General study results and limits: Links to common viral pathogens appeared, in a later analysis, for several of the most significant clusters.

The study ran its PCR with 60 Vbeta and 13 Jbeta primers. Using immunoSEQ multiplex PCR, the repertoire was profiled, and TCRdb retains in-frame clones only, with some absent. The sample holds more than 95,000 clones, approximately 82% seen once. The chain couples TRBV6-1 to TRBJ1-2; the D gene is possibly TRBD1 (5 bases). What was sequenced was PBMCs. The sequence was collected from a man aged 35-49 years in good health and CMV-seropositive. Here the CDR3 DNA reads TGTGCCAGCAGTTACCAGGGCGGCTACACCTTC. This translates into CASSYQGGYTF.